One and the same sample provided the 14 T cell receptor beta chains below, sequenced in a study of blood T cell repertoires in COVID-19 (dated by TCRdb to about 2020). Library preparation employed the immunoSEQ multiplex PCR assay. TCRdb took over this immuneACCESS table, retaining in-frame rearrangements with V and J assigned. Such tables are incomplete; in checked studies, under half of the missing clones stem from an unresolved V gene, and the remainder is unexplained. The sample profile shows approximately 300,000 clones; around four fifths of them were found once. The ten largest clones add up to 4% to 5% of the sample. The sample was peripheral blood. The receptors here all came from a woman in her fifties or sixties with active or convalescent COVID-19.

The V and J genes are TRBV28 and TRBJ2-2; 9 nucleotides match TRBD2. The V gene end was trimmed by 5 bases and the J gene end by 8 bases; junction bases not matched to a gene: 9. CDR3 size: 15 residues. The germline CDR1 and CDR2 sequences are MDHEN and SYDVKM. This chain's CDR3 is CASSPWTSVGGELFF. In nucleotides, the CDR3 is TGTGCCAGCAGTCCCTGGACTAGCGTCGGGGGGGAGCTGTTTTTT.

The chain recombines TRBV5-1 with TRBJ2-2; D gene ambiguous. CDR3 length: 14 residues. Germline-derived CDR1 and CDR2 are SGHRS and YFSETQ. V was clipped by 3 bases and J by 2 bases, with 8 bases between them. The CDR3 nucleotides read TGCGCCAGCAGCTCCAATACAAACACCGGGGAGCTGTTTTTT. Amino acids: CASSSNTNTGELFF.

The rearrangement links TRBV7-2 to TRBJ2-3; TRBD2 matches 14 bases. CDR1 is SGHTA, CDR2 FQGNSA, per germline. The junction had 4 bases not matched to a gene; V was cut back by 1 base and J by 4 bases. The CDR3 is 17 residues long. The CDR3 sequence: CASSLVRTSGGSDTQYF. In DNA form, the CDR3 reads TGTGCCAGCAGCTTAGTAAGGACTAGCGGGGGGTCAGATACGCAGTATTTT.

J is TRBJ2-7 and V is TRBV7-6; a possible D gene is TRBD2 (6 bases). The CDR3 is made up of 16 amino acids. Germline V lookup: CDR1 SGHVS, CDR2 FNYEAQ. Deletions cut 5 bases from V and 2 bases from J, with 19 bases between. This CDR3 reads CASSQRLGQGAYEQYF. CDR3 DNA sequence: TGTGCCAGCAGCCAAAGACTAGGACAAGGAGCCTACGAGCAGTACTTC.

The chain joins TRBV5-1 to TRBJ1-2, with 8 bases identical to TRBD1. The length of the CDR3 is 16 residues. V was pared by 0 bases and J by 4 bases, with 8 bases of the junction left unmatched. Germline V lookup: CDR1 SGHRS, CDR2 YFSETQ. The chain's CDR3 is CASSLVRQGRGYGYTF. CDR3 nucleotide sequence: TGCGCCAGCAGCTTGGTACGACAGGGGAGGGGCTATGGCTACACCTTC.

In nucleotides, the CDR3 is TGTGCCAGCAGCTCATCACAGATTCTCTACGAGCAGTACTTC. It codes for CASSSSQILYEQYF. The genes are TRBV5-5 and TRBJ2-7; D unclear. CDR3 length: 14 amino acids. V was clipped by 3 bases and J by 3 bases, with 13 bases between them. CDR1 and CDR2 from the germline V gene are SGHKS and YYEKEE (reference sequence).

The rearrangement uses TRBV2 and TRBJ1-4, with 7 bases identical to TRBD1. This CDR3 spans 18 amino acids. V lost 3 bases, J lost 5 bases, and 15 bases stayed unmatched. Germline V gives CDR1 SNHLY, CDR2 FYNNEI. The CDR3 coding sequence is TGTGCCAGCAGTGACCGACAGGGCGGCCCGGTTCGAAATGAAAAACTGTTTTTT. The encoded protein is CASSDRQGGPVRNEKLFF. The whole variable domain, filled in from reference TRBV2 and TRBJ1-4, reads EPEVTQTPSHQVTQMGQEVILRCVPISNHLYFYWYRQILGQKVEFLVSFYNNEISEKSEIFDDQFSVERPDGSNFTLKIRSTKLEDSAMYFCASSDRQGGPVRNEKLFFGSGTQLSVL.

This rearrangement joins TRBV27 to TRBJ2-7; 10 bases agree with TRBD1. Germline V gene sequence: CDR1 MNHEY, CDR2 SMNVEV (reference sequence). V shed 4 bases and J 2 bases; nucleotides not matched to a gene: 8. The CDR3 has 16 amino acids. CDR3: CASSSTGTGVTYEQYF. The CDR3 DNA sequence: TGTGCCAGCAGTTCTACCGGGACAGGGGTGACCTACGAGCAGTACTTC.

This chain links TRBV19 with TRBJ1-5; the match to TRBD1 covers 10 bases. The CDR3 is made up of 16 amino acids. With V trimmed by 1 base and J by 6 bases, 6 bases remained unmatched. Germline CDR1 is LNHDA and CDR2 is SQIVND (reference sequence). The CDR3 DNA is TGTGCCAGTAGTATAGCTAGACAGGGGGCTGTTCAGCCCCAGCATTTT. Amino acid sequence: CASSIARQGAVQPQHF.

This clone has a single count. The chain employs TRBV7-6 and TRBJ1-1; no reliable D call. Trimming stripped 3 bases from V and 7 bases from J, with 6 bases between. The CDR3 totals 11 residues. Germline CDR1 is SGHVS and CDR2 is FNYEAQ. CDR3 region: CASSFLVEAFF. CDR3 sequence (DNA): TGTGCCAGCAGCTTCTTAGTTGAAGCTTTCTTT. The full variable domain, in which reference TRBV7-6 and TRBJ1-1 provide the parts outside the CDR3, is GAGVSQSPRYKVTKRGQDVALRCDPISGHVSLYWYRQALGQGPEFLTYFNYEAQQDKSGLPNDRFSAERPEGSISTLTIQRTEQRDSAMYRCASSFLVEAFFGQGTRLTVV.

V and J are TRBV28 and TRBJ2-3, with TRBD2 identical over 10 bases. With V trimmed by 2 bases and J by 1 base, 3 bases remained unmatched. Germline loops: CDR1 MDHEN, CDR2 SYDVKM. The CDR3 extends over 16 amino acids. This CDR3 is CASSLLAGAGTDTQYF. DNA of the CDR3: TGTGCCAGCAGTTTACTAGCGGGAGCAGGCACAGATACGCAGTATTTT.

The gene calls are TRBV4-1 and TRBJ1-1, with D tentatively TRBD1 (6 bases). The CDR3 contains 16 residues. Germline loops: CDR1 MGHRA, CDR2 YSYEKL. V was cut by 1 base and J by 2 bases, with 14 bases left in between. The DNA for the CDR3 is TGCGCCAGCAGCCAAGTCGGGGGGGCCGCTAACACTGAAGCTTTCTTT. Translating it yields CASSQVGGAANTEAFF.

This clone came up once. The gene calls are TRBV29-1 and TRBJ2-1; 11 bases fit TRBD2. Germline V lookup: CDR1 SQVTM, CDR2 ANQGSEA. The CDR3 consists of 14 residues. With V trimmed by 4 bases and J by 8 bases, 7 bases remained unmatched. In nucleotides, the CDR3 is TGCAGCGTTGTTGTAGCGGGAGGGGGGGATGAGCAGTTCTTC. Residues: CSVVVAGGGDEQFF.

As to this clone: This sample includes further DNA sequences coding for the same CDR3. The chain uses TRBV5-5 and TRBJ2-3; tentatively, D is TRBD2 (6 bases). V was pared by 4 bases and J by 2 bases, with 11 bases between. Germline loops: CDR1 SGHKS, CDR2 YYEKEE (reference sequence). This CDR3 is 14 amino acids long. The CDR3 DNA reads TGTGCCAGCAGCCTAGCGCCAAACACAGATACGCAGTATTTT. It specifies CASSLAPNTDTQYF. Together with reference TRBV5-5 and TRBJ2-3, the CDR3 gives the full variable domain: DAGVTQSPTHLIKTRGQQVTLRCSPISGHKSVSWYQQVLGQGPQFIFQYYEKEERGRGNFPDRFSARQFPNYSSELNVNALLLGDSALYLCASSLAPNTDTQYFGPGTRLTVL.